The rows below give T cell receptor beta chains drawn from one sample of a study of OX40 agonist ivuxolimab in advanced cancers. TCRdb's copy holds only in-frame clones and misses some; the assay was immunoSEQ multiplex PCR. The table lists 70,000 or so clones, around 83% of them singletons, with more than 0.95% in the top ten. Source: CD4+ or CD8+ T cells sorted from blood, taken in a trial of the OX40 agonist ivuxolimab. These receptors came from an adult with an advanced solid tumor such as melanoma, head and neck, liver or kidney cancer. Each CDR3 is given with its conserved first and last residue. Fields, in order: J gene, D gene, V gene, clone size, CDR3 protein, CDR3 DNA. The D gene is left open where the match is weak. Size values are once, few and many counts, or a class for expanded clones, and some rows have none.

j_gene: TRBJ1-6; d_gene: TRBD1; v_gene: TRBV5-6; abundance: NA; CDR3aa: CASSRNGQGNSPLHF; CDR3nt: TGTGCCAGCAGCCGGAACGGACAGGGGAATTCACCCCTCCACTTT
j_gene: TRBJ2-6; d_gene: NA; v_gene: TRBV2; abundance: NA; CDR3aa: CASTVQSSGANVLTF; CDR3nt: TGTGCCAGCACTGTACAGAGCTCTGGGGCCAACGTCCTGACTTTC
j_gene: TRBJ1-2; d_gene: NA; v_gene: TRBV6-1; abundance: NA; CDR3aa: CASVPNYGYTF; CDR3nt: TGTGCCAGCGTACCGAACTATGGCTACACCTTC
j_gene: TRBJ2-4; d_gene: TRBD1; v_gene: TRBV5-4; abundance: NA; CDR3aa: CASSPQGGKNIQYF; CDR3nt: TGTGCCAGCAGCCCACAGGGGGGCAAAAACATTCAGTACTTC
j_gene: TRBJ1-3; d_gene: NA; v_gene: TRBV2; abundance: NA; CDR3aa: CASSFRPTVGNTIYF; CDR3nt: TGTGCCAGCAGTTTTAGACCGACAGTCGGAAACACCATATATTTT
j_gene: TRBJ1-5; d_gene: TRBD1; v_gene: TRBV6-6; abundance: NA; CDR3aa: CASSRDRNQPQHF; CDR3nt: TGTGCCAGCAGCCGGGACAGAAATCAGCCCCAGCATTTT
j_gene: TRBJ2-7; d_gene: TRBD2; v_gene: TRBV4-3; abundance: NA; CDR3aa: CASSQVGGGAYEQYF; CDR3nt: TGCGCCAGCAGCCAAGTTGGCGGGGGGGCCTACGAGCAGTACTTC
j_gene: TRBJ2-7; d_gene: TRBD1; v_gene: TRBV6-1; abundance: NA; CDR3aa: CASSAPGQGRGEQYF; CDR3nt: TGTGCCAGCAGTGCCCCGGGACAGGGTCGGGGCGAGCAGTACTTC
j_gene: TRBJ2-1; d_gene: NA; v_gene: TRBV5-4; abundance: once; CDR3aa: CASSLVGYNEQFF; CDR3nt: TGTGCCAGCAGCTTGGTTGGCTACAATGAGCAGTTCTTC
j_gene: TRBJ1-4; d_gene: NA; v_gene: TRBV19; abundance: NA; CDR3aa: CASTPGHSRGEKLFF; CDR3nt: TGTGCCAGTACCCCTGGGCACAGCCGGGGTGAAAAACTGTTTTTT
j_gene: TRBJ2-7; d_gene: NA; v_gene: TRBV5-1; abundance: NA; CDR3aa: CASSYREVAEQYF; CDR3nt: TGCGCCAGCAGTTACAGGGAGGTTGCCGAGCAGTACTTC
j_gene: TRBJ1-4; d_gene: NA; v_gene: TRBV7-3; abundance: NA; CDR3aa: CASSQGEGEKLFF; CDR3nt: TGTGCCAGCAGTCAAGGGGAAGGGGAAAAACTGTTTTTT
j_gene: TRBJ2-1; d_gene: TRBD2; v_gene: TRBV5-1; abundance: few; CDR3aa: CASRTSGGSYNEQFF; CDR3nt: TGCGCCAGCAGGACTAGCGGGGGCTCCTACAATGAGCAGTTCTTC
j_gene: TRBJ1-1; d_gene: NA; v_gene: TRBV4-3; abundance: once; CDR3aa: CASSQDWPGGDTEAFF; CDR3nt: TGCGCCAGCAGCCAAGATTGGCCGGGGGGGGACACTGAAGCTTTCTTT
j_gene: TRBJ2-7; d_gene: TRBD1; v_gene: TRBV15; abundance: NA; CDR3aa: CATSSPGQPREQYF; CDR3nt: TGTGCCACCAGCAGCCCGGGACAGCCGAGGGAGCAGTACTTC
j_gene: TRBJ2-3; d_gene: NA; v_gene: TRBV6-1; abundance: NA; CDR3aa: CASRVDSHTDTQYF; CDR3nt: TGTGCCAGCAGGGTGGACAGTCACACAGATACGCAGTATTTT
j_gene: TRBJ1-2; d_gene: NA; v_gene: TRBV6-6; abundance: NA; CDR3aa: CASSALGLSLNYGYTF; CDR3nt: TGTGCCAGCAGCGCCTTGGGACTGTCGCTAAACTATGGCTACACCTTC
j_gene: TRBJ1-5; d_gene: NA; v_gene: TRBV7-2; abundance: NA; CDR3aa: CASSLTGASQPQHF; CDR3nt: TGTGCCAGCAGCTTAACCGGAGCTTCTCAGCCCCAGCATTTT
j_gene: TRBJ1-2; d_gene: NA; v_gene: TRBV5-1; abundance: few; CDR3aa: CASSLRGGYGYTF; CDR3nt: TGCGCCAGCAGCTTGCGGGGGGGCTATGGCTACACCTTC
j_gene: TRBJ1-1; d_gene: NA; v_gene: TRBV5-1; abundance: NA; CDR3aa: CASSSSGFTEAFF; CDR3nt: TGCGCCAGCAGTTCATCAGGGTTCACTGAAGCTTTCTTT
j_gene: TRBJ1-5; d_gene: NA; v_gene: TRBV6-6; abundance: NA; CDR3aa: CASRPPRERQPQHF; CDR3nt: TGTGCCAGCAGACCCCCTAGGGAGCGTCAGCCCCAGCATTTT
j_gene: TRBJ1-4; d_gene: TRBD1; v_gene: TRBV7-2; abundance: NA; CDR3aa: CASSLVRQGNEKLFF; CDR3nt: TGTGCCAGCAGCTTAGTTCGACAGGGGAATGAAAAACTGTTTTTT
j_gene: TRBJ2-5; d_gene: TRBD1; v_gene: TRBV6-6; abundance: few; CDR3aa: CASSQTGGETQYF; CDR3nt: TGTGCCAGCAGTCAGACAGGGGGAGAGACCCAGTACTTC
j_gene: TRBJ2-6; d_gene: NA; v_gene: TRBV29-1; abundance: NA; CDR3aa: CSVYPEAGANVLTF; CDR3nt: TGCAGCGTCTACCCAGAAGCTGGGGCCAACGTCCTGACTTTC
j_gene: TRBJ2-1; d_gene: NA; v_gene: TRBV10-2; abundance: NA; CDR3aa: CASSPSGVEQFF; CDR3nt: TGCGCCAGCAGTCCCTCTGGGGTGGAGCAGTTCTTC
j_gene: TRBJ1-5; d_gene: TRBD1; v_gene: TRBV4-2; abundance: NA; CDR3aa: CASSVDREAQPQHF; CDR3nt: TGTGCCAGCAGCGTTGACAGGGAGGCGCAGCCCCAGCATTTT
j_gene: TRBJ2-7; d_gene: TRBD1; v_gene: TRBV18; abundance: NA; CDR3aa: CASSPPSGQGFSEQYF; CDR3nt: TGTGCCAGCTCACCACCATCTGGACAGGGTTTTAGCGAGCAGTACTTC
j_gene: TRBJ1-3; d_gene: TRBD1; v_gene: TRBV7-9; abundance: NA; CDR3aa: CASSLSQGAPGNTIYF; CDR3nt: TGTGCCAGCAGCTTGTCACAGGGGGCGCCTGGAAACACCATATATTTT
j_gene: TRBJ1-4; d_gene: TRBD1; v_gene: TRBV18; abundance: NA; CDR3aa: CASSPTGVGPNEKLFF; CDR3nt: TGTGCCAGCTCGCCAACAGGGGTAGGCCCGAATGAAAAACTGTTTTTT